The sequence of this T cell receptor (beta chain) was determined in a study of molecular identifiers for immune sequencing clone quantification. Across the study: Replicates partitioned RNA from roughly 20,000 or 100,000 naive CD8 cells into five parts, sequencing four. Whole-study findings and limits: Jurkat TCR RNA from one cell was spiked into approximately 1 million naive cells, and it was reportedly detectable there. Clones carrying above 20 RNA copies accounted for over 97% of effector molecules, under 1% in naive cells.

TCRdb used MiXCR to reprocess the PCR reads, holding one entry per CDR3 protein. The sample has under 800,000 distinct CDR3 sequences; around 25% are singletons. The sample holds a few counts of this clonotype. As yet, its antigen is unknown. The CDR3 has 17 amino acids. Per germline, CDR1 MGHRA and CDR2 YSYEKL. The V end lost 0 bases, the J end lost 0 bases, and 11 bases lay between the germline ends. Sequencing used naive CD8+ T cells from blood, with Jurkat cell RNA spiked in. Subset indicated: FACS-sorted CD8+CD4-CCR7+CD45RA+ naive T cells. The receptor was derived from a human donor in good health. Some libraries in this study had Jurkat cell RNA spiked in. The chain links TRBV4-1 to TRBJ1-4; D is possibly TRBD1 (5 bases). DNA of the CDR3: TGCGCCAGCAGCCAAGAGGGGGGTGCCGCAACTAATGAAAAACTGTTTTTT. Amino acids: CASSQEGGAATNEKLFF.